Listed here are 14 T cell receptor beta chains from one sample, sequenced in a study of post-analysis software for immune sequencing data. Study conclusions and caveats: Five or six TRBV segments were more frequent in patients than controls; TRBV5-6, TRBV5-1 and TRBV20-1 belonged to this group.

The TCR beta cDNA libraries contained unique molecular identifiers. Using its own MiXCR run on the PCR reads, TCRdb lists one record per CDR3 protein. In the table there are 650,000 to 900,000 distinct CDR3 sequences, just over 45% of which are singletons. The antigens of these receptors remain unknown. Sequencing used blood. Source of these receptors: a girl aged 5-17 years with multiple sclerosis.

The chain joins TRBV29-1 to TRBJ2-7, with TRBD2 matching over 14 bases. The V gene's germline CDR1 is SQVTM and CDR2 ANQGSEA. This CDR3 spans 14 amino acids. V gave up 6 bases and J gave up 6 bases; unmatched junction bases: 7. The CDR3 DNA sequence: TGCAGCGTGGCCGGACTAGCGGGAGGTGGCGAGCAGTACTTC. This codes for CSVAGLAGGGEQYF.

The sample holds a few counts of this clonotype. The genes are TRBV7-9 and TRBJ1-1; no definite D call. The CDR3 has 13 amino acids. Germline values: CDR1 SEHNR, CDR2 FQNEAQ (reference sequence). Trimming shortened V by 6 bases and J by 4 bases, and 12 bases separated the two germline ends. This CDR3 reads CASRTSVGTEAFF. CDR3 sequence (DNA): TGTGCCAGCAGGACTTCGGTAGGCACTGAAGCTTTCTTT.

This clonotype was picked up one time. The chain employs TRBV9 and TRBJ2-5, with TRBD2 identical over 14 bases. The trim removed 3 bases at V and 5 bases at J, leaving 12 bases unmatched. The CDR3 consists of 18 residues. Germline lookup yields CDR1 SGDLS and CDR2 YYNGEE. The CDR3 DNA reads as TGTGCCAGCAGCGACGGACTAGCGGGAGGTTTGGGGGCGGAGACCCAGTACTTC. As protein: CASSDGLAGGLGAETQYF.

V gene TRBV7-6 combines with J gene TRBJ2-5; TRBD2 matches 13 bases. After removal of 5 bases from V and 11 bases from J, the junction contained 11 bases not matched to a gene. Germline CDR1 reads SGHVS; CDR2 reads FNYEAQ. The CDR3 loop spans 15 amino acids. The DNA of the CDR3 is TGTGCCAGCAGCCCAGGACTAGCGGGGGTCTACAAGCAGTACTTC. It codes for CASSPGLAGVYKQYF.

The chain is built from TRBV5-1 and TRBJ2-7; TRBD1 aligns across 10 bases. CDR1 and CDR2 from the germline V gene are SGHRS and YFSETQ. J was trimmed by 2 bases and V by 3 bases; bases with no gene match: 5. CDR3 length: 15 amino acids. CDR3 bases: TGCGCCAGCAGCTGGGGGACAGGGGCGACCTACGAGCAGTACTTC. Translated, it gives CASSWGTGATYEQYF. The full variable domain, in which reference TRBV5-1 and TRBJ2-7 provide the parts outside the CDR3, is KAGVTQTPRYLIKTRGQQVTLSCSPISGHRSVSWYQQTPGQGLQFLFEYFSETQRNKGNFPGRFSGRQFSNSRSEMNVSTLELGDSALYLCASSWGTGATYEQYFGPGTRLTVT.

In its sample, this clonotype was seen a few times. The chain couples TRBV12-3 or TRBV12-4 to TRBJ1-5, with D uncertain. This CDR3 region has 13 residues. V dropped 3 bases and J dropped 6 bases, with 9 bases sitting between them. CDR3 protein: CASSFGSRQPQHF. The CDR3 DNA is TGTGCCAGCAGTTTCGGGTCGCGTCAGCCCCAGCATTTT.

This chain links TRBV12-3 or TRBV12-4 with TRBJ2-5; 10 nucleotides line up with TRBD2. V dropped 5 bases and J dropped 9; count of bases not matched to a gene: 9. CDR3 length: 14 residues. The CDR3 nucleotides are TGTGCCAGCAGTCCTCTAGCGGGAGCAGATGCCCAGTACTTC. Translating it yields CASSPLAGADAQYF.

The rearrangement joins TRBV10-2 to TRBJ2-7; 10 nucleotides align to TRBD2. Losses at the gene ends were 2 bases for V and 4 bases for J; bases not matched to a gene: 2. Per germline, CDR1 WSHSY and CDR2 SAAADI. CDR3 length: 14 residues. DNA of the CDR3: TGCGCCAGCAGTGAGCCGGGACTAGCGTACGAGCAGTACTTC. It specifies CASSEPGLAYEQYF.

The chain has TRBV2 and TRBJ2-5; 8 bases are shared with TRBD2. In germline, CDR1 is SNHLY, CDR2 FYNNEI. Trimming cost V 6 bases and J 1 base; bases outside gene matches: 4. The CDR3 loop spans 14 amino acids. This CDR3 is CASSKGLGQETQYF. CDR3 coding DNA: TGTGCCAGCAGCAAGGGACTAGGCCAAGAGACCCAGTACTTC.

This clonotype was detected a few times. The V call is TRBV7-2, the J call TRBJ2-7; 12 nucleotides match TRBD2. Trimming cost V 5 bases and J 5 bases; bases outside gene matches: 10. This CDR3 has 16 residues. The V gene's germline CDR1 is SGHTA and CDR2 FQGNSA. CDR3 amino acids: CASSTGLAGSGHEQYF. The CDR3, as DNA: TGTGCCAGCAGCACCGGACTAGCGGGGTCCGGCCACGAGCAGTACTTC. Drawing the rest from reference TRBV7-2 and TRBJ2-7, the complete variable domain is GAGVSQSPSNKVTEKGKDVELRCDPISGHTALYWYRQSLGQGLEFLIYFQGNSAPDKSGLPSDRFSAERTGGSVSTLTIQRTQQEDSAVYLCASSTGLAGSGHEQYFGPGTRLTVT.

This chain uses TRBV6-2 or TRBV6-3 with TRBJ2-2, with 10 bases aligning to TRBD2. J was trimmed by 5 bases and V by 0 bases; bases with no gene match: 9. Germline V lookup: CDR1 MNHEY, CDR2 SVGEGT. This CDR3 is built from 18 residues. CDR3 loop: CASSYSVLAGGGTGELFF. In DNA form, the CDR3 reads TGTGCCAGCAGTTACTCGGTCTTAGCGGGAGGCGGGACCGGGGAGCTGTTTTTT.

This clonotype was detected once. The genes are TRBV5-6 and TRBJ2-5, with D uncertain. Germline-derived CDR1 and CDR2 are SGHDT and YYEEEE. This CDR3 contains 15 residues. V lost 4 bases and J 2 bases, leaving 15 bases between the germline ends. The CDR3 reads CASSGPVGDQETQYF. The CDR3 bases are TGTGCCAGCAGCGGCCCCGTGGGCGATCAAGAGACCCAGTACTTC. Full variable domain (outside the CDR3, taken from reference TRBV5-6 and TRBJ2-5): DAGVTQSPTHLIKTRGQQVTLRCSPKSGHDTVSWYQQALGQGPQFIFQYYEEEERQRGNFPDRFSGHQFPNYSSELNVNALLLGDSALYLCASSGPVGDQETQYFGPGTRLLVL.

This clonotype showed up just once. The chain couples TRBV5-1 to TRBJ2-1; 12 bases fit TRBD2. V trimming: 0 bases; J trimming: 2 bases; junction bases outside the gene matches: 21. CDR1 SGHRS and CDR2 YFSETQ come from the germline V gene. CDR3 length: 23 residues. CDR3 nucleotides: TGCGCCAGCAGCTTGGCCGGAGGGTGGCCTAGCGGGAGGGCCCCCCACCCCTACAATGAGCAGTTCTTC. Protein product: CASSLAGGWPSGRAPHPYNEQFF.

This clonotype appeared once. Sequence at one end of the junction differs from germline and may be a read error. In DNA form, the CDR3 reads TGCGTCAGCAGCTTGCCTGGCCCGAACACTGAAGCTTTCTTT. It yields the protein CVSSLPGPNTEAFF. V and J are TRBV5-1 and TRBJ1-1; D not resolved. Germline CDR1 SGHRS, CDR2 YFSETQ. CDR3 length: 14 residues.